The TCR beta chain described here comes from a study of shared clonotypes between healthy human individuals. Study overall: Three plates were used per donor for CD4 naive, three for CD4 memory, two for CD8 naive and one for CD8 memory. General study results and limits: Relative to memory subsets, naive subsets generally showed larger estimated richness.

This CDR3 is built from 17 residues. A note on this clone: As yet, its antigen is unknown.

The assay was immunoSEQ multiplex PCR, and TCRdb's table has in-frame clones only and misses some. This table holds under 850,000 clones, more than 85% found once. Naive CD8 cells were CD45RO-negative, positively selected for CCR7, excluding terminally differentiated effector memory CD45RA+ cells. This receptor was taken from a man younger than 45 in good health. The chain carries TRBV22-1 and TRBJ1-5; the D call TRBD1 from the table was never checked on the DNA. TRBV22-1 has pseudogene status. Sequenced material: naive CD8+ T cells sorted from blood. This chain's CDR3 is CPGSVMETRGVDQPQHF. CDR3 coding DNA: TGTCCTGGGAGCGTAATGGAAACCAGGGGGGTTGATCAGCCCCAGCATTTT.